The following is a T cell receptor (beta chain) sequence with its context. The data were obtained in a study of blood T cell repertoires in COVID-19. Turning to the study itself: Sample material is recorded as cDNA or gDNA derived from T cells, B-cell-depleted T cells, or PBMCs.

TCRdb's table, derived via immunoSEQ multiplex PCR, lists solely in-frame clones and lacks some. The table shows 300,000 or so clones, with around nine tenths occurring only once. The sequence derives from a man in his forties or fifties with active or convalescent COVID-19. Sequenced material: peripheral blood.

In nucleotides, the CDR3 is TGTGCCAGCAGCCCTTATGGCGGGAGTGGGGCAGATACGCAGTATTTT. It translates to CASSPYGGSGADTQYF. This chain connects TRBV7-2 to TRBJ2-3, with TRBD2 matching over 7 bases. The V segment lost 5 bases and the J segment 4 bases; nucleotides outside the gene matches: 12. Looked up from germline, CDR1 is SGHTA and CDR2 is FQGNSA. The CDR3 contains 16 residues.